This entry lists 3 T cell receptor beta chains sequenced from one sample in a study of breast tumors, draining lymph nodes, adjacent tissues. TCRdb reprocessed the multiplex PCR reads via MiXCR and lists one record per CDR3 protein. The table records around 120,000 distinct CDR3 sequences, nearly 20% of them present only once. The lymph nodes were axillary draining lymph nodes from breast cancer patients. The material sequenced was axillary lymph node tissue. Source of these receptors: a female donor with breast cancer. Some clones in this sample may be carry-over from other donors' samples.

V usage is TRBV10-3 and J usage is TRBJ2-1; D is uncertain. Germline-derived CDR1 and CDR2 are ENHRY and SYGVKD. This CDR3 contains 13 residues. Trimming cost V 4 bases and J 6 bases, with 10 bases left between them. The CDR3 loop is CAISGSLSNEQFF. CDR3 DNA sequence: TGTGCCATCAGTGGGAGTCTGTCCAATGAGCAGTTCTTC.

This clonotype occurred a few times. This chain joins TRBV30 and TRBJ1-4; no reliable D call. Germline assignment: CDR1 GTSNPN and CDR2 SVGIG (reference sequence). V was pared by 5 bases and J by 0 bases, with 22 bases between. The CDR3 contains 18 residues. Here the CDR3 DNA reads TGTGCCTGGTCGGCAGGTTCGGAACAATGGCCAACTAATGAAAAACTGTTTTTT. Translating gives CAWSAGSEQWPTNEKLFF.

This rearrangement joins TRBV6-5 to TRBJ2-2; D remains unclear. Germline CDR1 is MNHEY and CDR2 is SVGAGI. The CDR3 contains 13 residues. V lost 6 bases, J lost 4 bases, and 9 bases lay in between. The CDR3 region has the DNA TGTGCCAGCAGATACAGAGGCACCGGGGAGCTGTTTTTT. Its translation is CASRYRGTGELFF.